The 25 T cell receptor beta chains in this list originate from one sample, sequenced in a study of blood T cell repertoires in COVID-19. Libraries were prepared by immunoSEQ multiplex PCR; TCRdb keeps only in-frame clonotypes and omits some of them. The table lists roughly 54,000 clones, 91% of them singletons. Sequencing used peripheral blood. Receptors originate from a woman aged 55-70 years with active or convalescent COVID-19.

This chain connects TRBV24-1 to TRBJ2-3, with D unclear. Germline values: CDR1 KGHDR, CDR2 SFDVKD. V dropped 5 bases and J dropped 0 bases, with 5 bases sitting between them. This CDR3 is 13 amino acids long. Here the CDR3 reads CATSARSTDTQYF. As DNA, the CDR3 is TGTGCCACCAGTGCGAGGAGCACAGATACGCAGTATTTT.

The chain has TRBV7-2 and TRBJ2-5; D is unclear. The CDR3 sequence is 15 residues long. Looked up from germline, CDR1 is SGHTA and CDR2 is FQGNSA. Deletions cut 1 base from V and 1 base from J, with 10 bases between. The CDR3 is CASSLDSGVQETQYF. The CDR3 bases are TGTGCCAGCAGCTTAGACTCTGGTGTCCAAGAGACCCAGTACTTC. The whole variable domain, filled in from reference TRBV7-2 and TRBJ2-5, reads GAGVSQSPSNKVTEKGKDVELRCDPISGHTALYWYRQSLGQGLEFLIYFQGNSAPDKSGLPSDRFSAERTGGSVSTLTIQRTQQEDSAVYLCASSLDSGVQETQYFGPGTRLLVL.

V is TRBV3-1 (or the pseudogene TRBV3-2) and J is TRBJ2-2; D unclear. The CDR3 extends over 13 amino acids. Trimming cost V 0 bases and J 7 bases, with 6 bases left between them. The germline V gene has CDR1 LGHDT and CDR2 YNNKEL (reference sequence). The CDR3 spells CASSQDTGGELFF. As DNA, the CDR3 is TGTGCCAGCAGCCAAGATACGGGCGGGGAGCTGTTTTTT.

V and J are TRBV2 and TRBJ1-6; D call uncertain. V shed 6 bases and J shed 7 bases, with 7 bases lying between them. The CDR3 runs to 12 residues. The V gene's germline CDR1 is SNHLY and CDR2 FYNNEI. DNA for the CDR3: TGTGCCAGCAGGCAGTCCAATTCACCCCTCCACTTT. The encoded protein is CASRQSNSPLHF.

The gene calls are TRBV2 and TRBJ1-2; D is undetermined. This CDR3 has 12 residues. The germline V gene encodes CDR1 SNHLY and CDR2 FYNNEI. Trimming pared 6 bases from V and 5 bases from J, leaving 10 bases between. CDR3 sequence (DNA): TGTGCCAGCAGGGAGTATGCATATGGCTACACCTTC. Its protein is CASREYAYGYTF.

This chain connects TRBV20-1 to TRBJ1-2; 7 nucleotides match TRBD1. The V segment lost 5 bases and the J segment 14 bases; nucleotides outside the gene matches: 11. The length of the CDR3 is 11 residues. Germline assignment: CDR1 DFQATT and CDR2 SNEGSKA (reference sequence). The chain's CDR3 is CSAFRDRPHTF. Written as DNA, the CDR3 is TGCAGTGCTTTCCGGGACAGACCTCATACCTTC.

The chain has TRBV7-2 and TRBJ2-7, with 11 bases identical to TRBD2. CDR3 size: 15 residues. Germline V gene lookup returns CDR1 SGHTA and CDR2 FQGNSA. Germline trimming cut 5 bases from V and 6 bases from J; bases unmatched to any gene: 9. DNA of the CDR3: TGTGCCAGCAGCCCCCAGTGGCTAGCGGGAGGCGAGCAGTACTTC. Protein: CASSPQWLAGGEQYF.

This clone appeared a single time. The J gene is TRBJ1-1, the V gene TRBV12-5, with 7 bases matching TRBD1. The germline CDR1 and CDR2 sequences are LGHNT and FRNRAP. The V gene end was trimmed by 5 bases and the J gene end by 4 bases; junction bases not matched to a gene: 7. The CDR3 spans 14 residues. In nucleotides, the CDR3 is TGTGCTAGTGGTCAAGAAGGGACAGTCACTGAAGCTTTCTTT. Translating gives CASGQEGTVTEAFF.

The table lists this clone with a count of one. The chain is built from TRBV11-2 and TRBJ2-7, with 13 bases fitting TRBD2. V was clipped by 1 base and J by 13 bases; unmatched bases: 10. CDR1 is SGHAT, CDR2 FQNNGV, per germline. The CDR3 consists of 15 residues. DNA of the CDR3: TGTGCCAGCAGCTTAGCGGGGACTAGCGGGGCCCTATTTTACTTC. It yields the protein CASSLAGTSGALFYF.

V gene TRBV5-4 combines with J gene TRBJ1-2; 7 bases agree with TRBD1. CDR1 is SGHNT, CDR2 YYREEE, per germline (reference sequence). CDR3 length equals 14 residues. J gave up 4 bases and V 1 base, and 4 bases lay outside the gene matches. The CDR3 DNA follows: TGTGCCAGCAGCTTGACACGGGACAGCTATGGCTACACCTTC. It specifies CASSLTRDSYGYTF. The full variable domain, completed using reference TRBV5-4 and TRBJ1-2, is ETGVTQSPTHLIKTRGQQVTLRCSSQSGHNTVSWYQQALGQGPQFIFQYYREEENGRGNFPPRFSGLQFPNYSSELNVNALELDDSALYLCASSLTRDSYGYTFGSGTRLTVV.

This chain connects TRBV2 to TRBJ1-2; 11 bases map to TRBD1. The CDR3 sequence is 14 residues long. Germline-derived CDR1 and CDR2 are SNHLY and FYNNEI. Trimming took 6 bases from V and 4 from J; bases not matched to a gene: 4. Here the CDR3 DNA reads TGTGCCAGCAGCGGACAGGGGGCCGTCTATGGCTACACCTTC. Residues: CASSGQGAVYGYTF.

The chain couples TRBV24-1 to TRBJ1-2; D not certain. V lost 4 bases to trimming and J lost 6 bases, with 14 bases between them. Per germline, CDR1 KGHDR and CDR2 SFDVKD. This CDR3 region has 14 residues. CDR3 loop: CATSDPRFRDGYTF. CDR3 DNA: TGTGCCACCAGTGACCCCCGGTTCCGGGATGGCTACACCTTC.

The chain joins TRBV6-6 to TRBJ1-1; no definite D call. CDR1 MNHNY and CDR2 SVGAGI come from the germline V gene (reference sequence). The CDR3 has 13 residues. With 0 bases removed from V and 8 bases from J, the gap between germline ends came to 10 bases. CDR3 region: CASSYSGLKEAFF. CDR3 nucleotides: TGTGCCAGCAGTTACTCGGGCCTCAAGGAAGCTTTCTTT.

This chain joins TRBV28 and TRBJ1-2; D is uncertain. Trimming took off 6 bases at V and 8 bases at J, with 13 bases between the two ends. There are 12 residues in the CDR3. In germline, CDR1 is MDHEN, CDR2 SYDVKM. The CDR3 sequence is CASRDAGLGYTF. In nucleotides, the CDR3 is TGTGCCAGCAGGGACGCCGGACTAGGCTACACCTTC.

The chain is built from TRBV4-1 and TRBJ1-2, with a weak D call TRBD1 (5 bases). V was trimmed by 4 bases and J by 4 bases, leaving 13 bases between them. From germline, CDR1 is MGHRA and CDR2 YSYEKL. The length of the CDR3 is 14 residues. This chain's CDR3 is CASSPPTATYGYTF. CDR3 DNA sequence: TGCGCCAGCAGCCCTCCGACAGCTACCTATGGCTACACCTTC.

Only a few counts were recorded for this clone. V is TRBV7-9 and J is TRBJ2-1, with 9 bases that match TRBD1. Per germline, CDR1 SEHNR and CDR2 FQNEAQ (reference sequence). This CDR3 is 15 amino acids long. V dropped 2 bases and J dropped 7; count of bases not matched to a gene: 6. CDR3 amino acids: CASSLSPTGGNEQFF. DNA for the CDR3: TGTGCCAGCAGCTTATCTCCGACAGGGGGAAATGAGCAGTTCTTC.

The chain recombines TRBV7-9 with TRBJ2-1; D perhaps matches TRBD2 (5 bases). V lost 4 bases and J lost 5, with 12 bases in between. This CDR3 spans 14 amino acids. Germline assignment: CDR1 SEHNR and CDR2 FQNEAQ (reference sequence). This CDR3 is CASSSIDGNNEQFF. CDR3 coding DNA: TGTGCCAGCAGCTCAATCGACGGGAACAATGAGCAGTTCTTC.

The gene calls are TRBV3-1 (or the pseudogene TRBV3-2) and TRBJ2-3; TRBD1 aligns across 7 bases. The CDR3 runs 13 residues. Germline lookup yields CDR1 LGHDT and CDR2 YNNKEL (reference sequence). After removal of 4 bases from V and 3 bases from J, the junction contained 1 base not matched to a gene. This chain's CDR3 is CASSRQGTDTQYF. CDR3 DNA: TGTGCCAGCAGCCGACAGGGAACAGATACGCAGTATTTT.

The chain joins TRBV30 to TRBJ1-5, with unresolved D. The CDR3 contains 12 residues. The V and J ends lost 3 bases and 5 bases respectively, with 8 bases between them. The germline V gene encodes CDR1 GTSNPN and CDR2 SVGIG (reference sequence). CDR3 sequence (DNA): TGTGCCTGGAGCTTCGGAGATCAGCCCCAGCATTTT. Amino acids: CAWSFGDQPQHF.

The rearrangement joins TRBV7-2 to TRBJ2-3, with no clear D. Germline assignment: CDR1 SGHTA and CDR2 FQGNSA. This CDR3 contains 15 residues. V was clipped by 3 bases and J by 2 bases, with 12 bases between them. CDR3 coding DNA: TGTGCCAGCAGCTTTCGTGCGTTCGTCACAGATACGCAGTATTTT. Amino acid sequence: CASSFRAFVTDTQYF. Based on the CDR3 plus reference TRBV7-2 and TRBJ2-3, the full variable domain is GAGVSQSPSNKVTEKGKDVELRCDPISGHTALYWYRQSLGQGLEFLIYFQGNSAPDKSGLPSDRFSAERTGGSVSTLTIQRTQQEDSAVYLCASSFRAFVTDTQYFGPGTRLTVL.

This clone was seen only once. V is TRBV19 and J is TRBJ2-5; 12 bases match TRBD2. The length of the CDR3 is 15 residues. Per germline, CDR1 LNHDA and CDR2 SQIVND (reference sequence). The V segment lost 6 bases and the J segment 5 bases; nucleotides outside the gene matches: 7. The CDR3 here is CASSGLAGYGETQYF. DNA for the CDR3: TGTGCCAGTAGCGGACTAGCGGGATACGGGGAGACCCAGTACTTC.

The rearrangement links TRBV5-1 to TRBJ2-1, with TRBD2 matching over 9 bases. This CDR3 comprises 14 residues. V was clipped by 5 bases and J by 6 bases; unmatched bases: 6. Germline values: CDR1 SGHRS, CDR2 YFSETQ. CDR3 in amino acids: CASRRISGSNEQFF. For the CDR3, the DNA is TGCGCCAGCAGGAGAATTAGCGGGAGCAATGAGCAGTTCTTC.

This clone was found once. The chain has TRBV3-1 (or the pseudogene TRBV3-2) and TRBJ1-1; TRBD1 agrees at 8 bases. From germline, CDR1 is LGHDT and CDR2 YNNKEL (reference sequence). Trimming at V came to 3 bases and at J to 8 bases, leaving 2 bases not matched to a gene. The CDR3 is made up of 12 amino acids. The CDR3 DNA sequence: TGTGCCAGCAGCCACGACAGGGGAGAAGCTTTCTTT. Protein product: CASSHDRGEAFF.

The gene calls are TRBV7-8 and TRBJ2-7; TRBD2 aligns across 7 bases. V lost 0 bases to trimming and J lost 5 bases; unmatched junction nucleotides: 4. The CDR3 has 14 residues. Germline V gives CDR1 SGHVS, CDR2 FQNEAQ. CDR3 coding DNA: TGTGCCAGCAGCTTAGCAGCGGGGCCAAACGAGCAGTACTTC. Its translation: CASSLAAGPNEQYF.

The chain couples TRBV12-5 to TRBJ1-2, with 9 positions matching TRBD1. The CDR3 is made up of 13 amino acids. CDR1 is LGHNT and CDR2 is FRNRAP in the germline V gene. Trimming took 6 bases from V and 6 from J; bases not matched to a gene: 5. The CDR3 region is CASGPTGGHGYTF. The CDR3 region has the DNA TGTGCTAGTGGGCCGACAGGGGGGCATGGCTACACCTTC.